This T cell receptor (beta chain) was retrieved from a study of early T cells in non-severe SARS-CoV-2 infection. The CDR3 spans 13 residues. V dropped 5 bases and J dropped 4 bases, with 8 bases sitting between them. The germline gives CDR1 LGHNA, CDR2 YSLEER. Unique molecular identifiers (one per individual cDNA molecule) were attached. One entry per CDR3 protein, called by TCRdb with MiXCR from the 5' RACE reads. The sample has roughly 40,000 distinct CDR3 sequences, about 5.9% seen once. This clonotype was observed many times. This chain connects TRBV4-3 to TRBJ2-2; no reliable D call. The receptor was isolated from an adult who was a healthcare worker with PCR-confirmed SARS-CoV-2 infection or an uninfected control (not recorded which). The source material was whole blood, sampled at baseline. CDR3 in amino acids: CASSWAFTGELFF. As DNA, the CDR3 is TGCGCCAGCAGCTGGGCATTCACCGGGGAGCTGTTTTTT.